This T cell receptor (beta chain) originates from a study of blood T cell repertoires in COVID-19. At the level of the study: From the United States, Italy and Spain came samples of acute and convalescent COVID-19. Sources were T cells, B-cell-depleted T cells, or PBMCs; the material itself was cDNA or gDNA.

Authors' analysis steps: By means of reference gene primer amplification, nucleated cell counts were estimated. TCRdb's table, derived via immunoSEQ multiplex PCR, lists solely in-frame clones and lacks some. That table supplies the V and J calls and clone size; D and trimming were determined from the DNA. Here the sample spans fewer than 200,000 clones, 60% to 80% being singletons. Sequenced: peripheral blood. The receptor's source is a woman in her 70s with acute or convalescent COVID-19.

The CDR3 loop reads CASSRGGHGQETQYF. The CDR3 region has the DNA TGTGCCAGTAGTAGGGGAGGCCATGGGCAAGAGACCCAGTACTTC. V and J are TRBV19 and TRBJ2-5; D might be TRBD2 (6 bases). Trimming removed 4 bases at V and 2 bases at J, with 14 bases between. Germline loops: CDR1 LNHDA, CDR2 SQIVND (reference sequence). This CDR3 comprises 15 residues.